One and the same sample provided the 26 T cell receptor beta chains below, sequenced in a study of T cell changes during pregnancy in multiple sclerosis. The assay was immunoSEQ multiplex PCR, and TCRdb's table has in-frame clones only and misses some. The sample has 35,000 to 55,000 clones; almost 95% are singletons. Material: peripheral blood, obtained in the third trimester of pregnancy. All receptors come from a female donor with multiple sclerosis, enrolled in a pregnancy study.

The chain employs TRBV7-2 and TRBJ2-5; unclear D gene. This CDR3 has 15 residues. Trimming removed 2 bases at V and 1 base at J, with 11 bases between. Germline V gene data show CDR1 as SGHTA and CDR2 as FQGNSA. The CDR3 loop reads CASSLLSVSQETQYF. As DNA, the CDR3 is TGTGCCAGCAGCTTACTCAGCGTCTCCCAAGAGACCCAGTACTTC.

The chain is built from TRBV7-9 and TRBJ2-7, with TRBD2 matching 11 bases. V dropped 2 bases and J dropped 5; count of bases not matched to a gene: 8. Looked up from germline, CDR1 is SEHNR and CDR2 is FQNEAQ (reference sequence). This CDR3 has 16 residues. The CDR3 loop reads CASSLWSSGRRHEQYF. CDR3 DNA: TGTGCCAGCAGCTTATGGTCTAGCGGGAGGCGGCACGAGCAGTACTTC. Based on the CDR3 plus reference TRBV7-9 and TRBJ2-7, the full variable domain is DTGVSQNPRHKITKRGQNVTFRCDPISEHNRLYWYRQTLGQGPEFLTYFQNEAQLEKSRLLSDRFSAERPKGSFSTLEIQRTEQGDSAMYLCASSLWSSGRRHEQYFGPGTRLTVT.

The V and J genes are TRBV18 and TRBJ2-7; tentative D call: TRBD1 (6 bases). Deletions cut 3 bases from V and 4 bases from J, with 16 bases between. CDR3 length: 15 amino acids. Per germline, CDR1 KGHSH and CDR2 LQKENI. The CDR3 sequence is CASSPWDTQGYEQYF. The CDR3 DNA follows: TGTGCCAGCTCACCTTGGGACACTCAAGGGTACGAGCAGTACTTC.

This chain uses TRBV2 with TRBJ1-4; D ambiguous. Trimming shortened V by 6 bases and J by 7 bases, and 9 bases separated the two germline ends. CDR1 and CDR2 (germline): SNHLY, FYNNEI. The CDR3 is 12 amino acids. The CDR3, as DNA: TGTGCCAGCAGCGAGTATGGTGAAAAACTGTTTTTT. This translates into CASSEYGEKLFF.

V is TRBV18 and J is TRBJ1-5; TRBD1 aligns across 8 bases. The CDR3 is made up of 14 amino acids. V shed 5 bases and J 3 bases; nucleotides not matched to a gene: 3. The germline V gene has CDR1 KGHSH and CDR2 LQKENI. CDR3 nucleotide sequence: TGTGCCAGCTCATCGACAGGGGTCAATCAGCCCCAGCATTTT. This encodes CASSSTGVNQPQHF.

The rearrangement links TRBV28 to TRBJ2-7; 9 bases are shared with TRBD2. V was clipped by 6 bases and J by 1 base; unmatched bases: 7. This CDR3 region has 15 residues. CDR1 and CDR2 from the germline V gene are MDHEN and SYDVKM. The CDR3 protein is CASSSPAGGSYEQYF. The CDR3 DNA sequence: TGTGCCAGCAGCTCCCCAGCGGGAGGATCCTACGAGCAGTACTTC.

The chain uses TRBV29-1 and TRBJ2-5; TRBD1 matches 9 bases. Germline V gene sequence: CDR1 SQVTM, CDR2 ANQGSEA. Trimming at V came to 1 base and at J to 4 bases, leaving 1 base not matched to a gene. The CDR3 spans 13 residues. CDR3 region: CSVEVQGAETQYF. The CDR3 region has the DNA TGCAGCGTTGAAGTACAGGGGGCAGAGACCCAGTACTTC. Filled out from reference TRBV29-1 and TRBJ2-5, the complete variable domain reads SAVISQKPSRDICQRGTSLTIQCQVDSQVTMMFWYRQQPGQSLTLIATANQGSEATYESGFVIDKFPISRPNLTFSTLTVSNMSPEDSSIYLCSVEVQGAETQYFGPGTRLLVL.

CDR3 region: CASSKGGRGRITDTQYF. CDR3 in DNA: TGTGCCAGCAGCAAAGGGGGCAGGGGGCGGATCACAGATACGCAGTATTTT. The chain links TRBV21-1 to TRBJ2-3; the table's D gene call, TRBD1, was not cross checked with the DNA. TRBV21-1 is listed as a pseudogene. CDR3 size: 17 residues.

This chain uses TRBV7-8 with TRBJ2-7; 7 bases fit TRBD2. Looked up from germline, CDR1 is SGHVS and CDR2 is FQNEAQ. The V and J ends lost 1 base and 0 bases, in that order; junction bases with no gene match: 3. This CDR3 spans 15 amino acids. DNA of the CDR3: TGTGCCAGCAGCTTAGGCGGGAGCAGCTCCTACGAGCAGTACTTC. Translated, it gives CASSLGGSSSYEQYF. The variable domain in full, completed from reference TRBV7-8 and TRBJ2-7, reads GAGVSQSPRYKVAKRGQDVALRCDPISGHVSLFWYQQALGQGPEFLTYFQNEAQLDKSGLPSDRFFAERPEGSVSTLKIQRTQQEDSAVYLCASSLGGSSSYEQYFGPGTRLTVT.

This chain connects TRBV30 to TRBJ2-1, with TRBD2 matching 8 bases. Germline V gene sequence: CDR1 GTSNPN, CDR2 SVGIG (reference sequence). This CDR3 is built from 14 residues. CDR3 in DNA: TGTGCTCTCACGGCGGGGGGCGGCTACAATGAGCAGTTCTTC. It yields the protein CALTAGGGYNEQFF.

This chain joins TRBV19 and TRBJ2-6; D not resolved. This CDR3 is built from 15 residues. In germline, CDR1 is LNHDA, CDR2 SQIVND (reference sequence). Trimming removed 3 bases at V and 0 bases at J, with 6 bases between. CDR3 loop: CASSIIVSGANVLTF. CDR3 nucleotides: TGTGCCAGTAGTATTATCGTCTCTGGGGCCAACGTCCTGACTTTC.

The chain has TRBV29-1 and TRBJ1-1, with a weak D call TRBD1 (6 bases). V gave up 6 bases and J gave up 0 bases, with 14 bases separating them. Germline assignment: CDR1 SQVTM and CDR2 ANQGSEA. This CDR3 has 14 amino acids. The CDR3 nucleotides read TGCAGCGTCAAACAACAGGGAATGAACACTGAAGCTTTCTTT. This encodes CSVKQQGMNTEAFF.

V is TRBV7-9 and J is TRBJ2-2, with D possibly matching TRBD2 (6 bases). Germline V lookup: CDR1 SEHNR, CDR2 FQNEAQ (reference sequence). Trimming pared 3 bases from V and 6 bases from J, leaving 11 bases between. The CDR3 is 14 residues long. The CDR3 DNA reads as TGTGCCAGCAGCTTCGCGGGGTATGCCGGGGAGCTGTTTTTT. The encoded protein is CASSFAGYAGELFF. The full variable domain, rest sourced from reference TRBV7-9 and TRBJ2-2, is DTGVSQNPRHKITKRGQNVTFRCDPISEHNRLYWYRQTLGQGPEFLTYFQNEAQLEKSRLLSDRFSAERPKGSFSTLEIQRTEQGDSAMYLCASSFAGYAGELFFGEGSRLTVL.

The chain is built from TRBV5-4 and TRBJ1-1, with 11 bases identical to TRBD1. J was trimmed by 5 bases and V by 4 bases; bases with no gene match: 16. CDR3 length: 18 residues. Germline V lookup: CDR1 SGHNT, CDR2 YYREEE (reference sequence). The CDR3 sequence is CASSPRTGGLVGSTEAFF. The CDR3 DNA follows: TGTGCCAGCAGCCCGAGGACAGGGGGCTTGGTAGGAAGTACTGAAGCTTTCTTT.

This clone occurred once. The chain employs TRBV30 and TRBJ2-1, with D perhaps TRBD1 (6 bases). The CDR3 is 13 residues long. Trimming pared 5 bases from V and 2 bases from J, leaving 10 bases between. Germline V gene sequence: CDR1 GTSNPN, CDR2 SVGIG (reference sequence). This CDR3 is CAWARQAYNEQFF. The CDR3 coding sequence is TGTGCCTGGGCCCGACAGGCCTACAATGAGCAGTTCTTC. Complete variable domain (other parts from reference TRBV30 and TRBJ2-1): SQTIHQWPATLVQPVGSPLSLECTVEGTSNPNLYWYRQAAGRGLQLLFYSVGIGQISSEVPQNLSASRPQDRQFILSSKKLLLSDSGFYLCAWARQAYNEQFFGPGTRLTVL.

V usage is TRBV5-1 and J usage is TRBJ2-3; maybe TRBD2 (5 bases). The CDR3 covers 14 residues. Trimming took off 0 bases at V and 5 bases at J, with 10 bases between the two ends. Germline-derived CDR1 and CDR2 are SGHRS and YFSETQ. CDR3 region: CASSLAGVGDTQYF. In nucleotides, the CDR3 is TGCGCCAGCAGCTTGGCCGGGGTGGGAGATACGCAGTATTTT.

This chain links TRBV2 with TRBJ2-7, with D unclear. Germline loops: CDR1 SNHLY, CDR2 FYNNEI. V was clipped by 6 bases and J by 7 bases, with 13 bases between them. CDR3 length: 12 amino acids. The CDR3 sequence is CASRASSREQYF. CDR3 bases: TGTGCCAGCAGGGCCAGTTCGCGGGAGCAGTACTTC.

The CDR3 DNA follows: TGTGCCAGCAGCTTAGCGGGGGGTAACTATGGCTACACCTTC. It specifies CASSLAGGNYGYTF. The rearrangement links TRBV7-9 to TRBJ1-2; D is perhaps TRBD1 (5 bases). V lost 0 bases to trimming and J lost 1 base, with 6 bases between them. There are 14 residues in the CDR3. Germline V lookup: CDR1 SEHNR, CDR2 FQNEAQ (reference sequence).

About this clone: The conserved final phenylalanine or tryptophan is absent from the CDR3, which likely points to a read error. The chain recombines TRBV4-1 with TRBJ1-5; the match to TRBD1 covers 7 bases. J gave up 0 bases and V 3 bases, and 2 bases lay outside the gene matches. The CDR3 covers 15 residues. Germline values: CDR1 MGHRA, CDR2 YSYEKL. The CDR3 reads CASSHYRGSNQPQHL. The DNA of the CDR3 is TGCGCCAGCAGCCATTACAGGGGTAGCAATCAGCCCCAGCATCTT.

This chain links TRBV7-9 with TRBJ2-2; 7 bases are shared with TRBD2. CDR1 SEHNR and CDR2 FQNEAQ come from the germline V gene (reference sequence). The CDR3 is made up of 16 amino acids. V trimming: 7 bases; J trimming: 0 bases; junction bases outside the gene matches: 8. This CDR3 reads CASTVSSGTNTGELFF. In nucleotides, the CDR3 is TGTGCCAGCACCGTCAGCAGCGGGACGAACACCGGGGAGCTGTTTTTT. Combining the CDR3 with reference TRBV7-9 and TRBJ2-2 gives the whole variable domain DTGVSQNPRHKITKRGQNVTFRCDPISEHNRLYWYRQTLGQGPEFLTYFQNEAQLEKSRLLSDRFSAERPKGSFSTLEIQRTEQGDSAMYLCASTVSSGTNTGELFFGEGSRLTVL.

The gene calls are TRBV4-3 and TRBJ2-1; a weak D match, TRBD2 (6 bases). CDR3 length: 15 amino acids. With 0 bases removed from V and 6 bases from J, the gap between germline ends came to 12 bases. The germline V gene has CDR1 LGHNA and CDR2 YSLEER. CDR3 bases: TGCGCCAGCAGCCAAGACAATGGAGGGCCCAATGAGCAGTTCTTC. The encoded protein is CASSQDNGGPNEQFF.

The chain recombines TRBV28 with TRBJ1-3, with a possible D match to TRBD1 (5 bases). The ends were cut back, 2 bases at V and 2 bases at J, with 10 bases in the middle. This CDR3 region has 15 residues. Looked up from germline, CDR1 is MDHEN and CDR2 is SYDVKM. The CDR3 nucleotides read TGTGCCAGCAGTTTACCACAGGAAACTGGAAACACCATATATTTT. It yields the protein CASSLPQETGNTIYF.

The CDR3 DNA is TGTGCCAGCAGTTTAGTGGGGCCTAACACTGAAGCTTTCTTT. Translating gives CASSLVGPNTEAFF. The V and J genes are TRBV28 and TRBJ1-1, with D perhaps matching TRBD1 (5 bases). From germline, CDR1 is MDHEN and CDR2 SYDVKM. The CDR3 spans 14 residues. V lost 2 bases to trimming and J lost 2 bases, with 9 bases between them.

The chain recombines TRBV27 with TRBJ2-7, with TRBD2 matching 12 bases. V was pared by 4 bases and J by 3 bases, with 10 bases of the junction left unmatched. This CDR3 contains 17 residues. CDR1 and CDR2 from the germline V gene are MNHEY and SMNVEV (reference sequence). This CDR3 is CASSSRLAGEGDYEQYF. The CDR3 DNA reads TGTGCCAGCAGTTCCAGACTAGCGGGAGAGGGGGACTACGAGCAGTACTTC.

The chain has TRBV7-2 and TRBJ1-2; 10 positions agree with TRBD1. The CDR3 covers 14 residues. V gave up 5 bases and J gave up 8 bases; unmatched junction bases: 8. Germline CDR1 reads SGHTA; CDR2 reads FQGNSA. CDR3 in amino acids: CASSARQGALGYTF. CDR3 DNA: TGTGCCAGCAGCGCCCGACAGGGGGCGCTGGGCTACACCTTC. Filled out from reference TRBV7-2 and TRBJ1-2, the complete variable domain reads GAGVSQSPSNKVTEKGKDVELRCDPISGHTALYWYRQSLGQGLEFLIYFQGNSAPDKSGLPSDRFSAERTGGSVSTLTIQRTQQEDSAVYLCASSARQGALGYTFGSGTRLTVV.

This clone was seen a single time. This chain uses TRBV5-1 with TRBJ1-2; the D is unclear. V gave up 4 bases and J gave up 3 bases, with 16 bases separating them. Germline V gene data show CDR1 as SGHRS and CDR2 as YFSETQ. The CDR3 runs 15 residues. The CDR3 here is CASSPTTIYDYGYTF. The CDR3 DNA is TGCGCCAGCAGCCCTACTACGATATACGACTATGGCTACACCTTC.